A selection of T cell receptor beta chains follows, all from one sample in a study of T cells after yellow fever vaccination. TCRdb re-called the 5' RACE reads with MiXCR, one entry per CDR3 protein. The table shows roughly 60,000 distinct CDR3 sequences, with 7.1% occurring only once. The sequencing used CD8+ T cells sorted from PBMCs, collected on the day of the first yellow fever vaccination. These receptors all stem from a man younger than 30 who received the YFV17D yellow fever vaccine. Both conserved end residues are part of each CDR3. A D gene is named only where the DNA matches it firmly. The size field is filled for only some rows; it gives once, few, many or a size class.

d_call | j_call | v_call | clone_size | cdr3_aa | cdr3_nt
- | TRBJ2-1 | TRBV9 | - | CASSATLGDNEQFF | TGTGCCAGCAGCGCCACGTTAGGGGACAATGAGCAGTTCTTC
- | TRBJ2-5 | TRBV29-1 | - | CSVDGNQETQYF | TGCAGCGTGGACGGGAACCAAGAGACCCAGTACTTC
- | TRBJ2-1 | TRBV13 | few | CASSPGLLSEQFF | TGTGCCAGCAGCCCCGGACTGCTAAGTGAGCAGTTCTTC
TRBD2 | TRBJ2-1 | TRBV4-1 | - | CASSPDTSGVYNEQFF | TGCGCCAGCAGCCCTGATACTAGCGGGGTATACAATGAGCAGTTCTTC
- | TRBJ2-7 | TRBV12-3/TRBV12-4 | many | CASSQGSYEQYF | TGTGCCAGCAGCCAGGGGAGCTACGAGCAGTACTTC
- | TRBJ1-1 | TRBV12-3/TRBV12-4 | many | CASSATGKSTEAFF | TGTGCCAGCAGCGCAACAGGGAAGAGCACTGAAGCTTTCTTT
- | TRBJ2-7 | TRBV12-3/TRBV12-4 | many | CASTPGTHEQYF | TGTGCCAGCACCCCCGGGACCCACGAGCAGTACTTC
- | TRBJ1-4 | TRBV20-1 | few | CCARDVWAAELNEKLFF | TGCTGTGCTAGAGATGTATGGGCGGCGGAGCTTAATGAAAAACTGTTTTTT
- | TRBJ1-1 | TRBV12-3/TRBV12-4 | many | CASSFWAGRDTEAFF | TGTGCCAGCAGTTTTTGGGCAGGGAGGGACACTGAAGCTTTCTTT
TRBD2 | TRBJ2-3 | TRBV12-3/TRBV12-4 | - | CASSPTERGTLDTQYF | TGTGCCAGCAGTCCGACGGAGCGGGGGACACTAGATACGCAGTATTTT
TRBD1 | TRBJ1-4 | TRBV4-3 | few | CASSREGTANEKLFF | TGCGCCAGCAGCCGAGAGGGGACAGCTAATGAAAAACTGTTTTTT